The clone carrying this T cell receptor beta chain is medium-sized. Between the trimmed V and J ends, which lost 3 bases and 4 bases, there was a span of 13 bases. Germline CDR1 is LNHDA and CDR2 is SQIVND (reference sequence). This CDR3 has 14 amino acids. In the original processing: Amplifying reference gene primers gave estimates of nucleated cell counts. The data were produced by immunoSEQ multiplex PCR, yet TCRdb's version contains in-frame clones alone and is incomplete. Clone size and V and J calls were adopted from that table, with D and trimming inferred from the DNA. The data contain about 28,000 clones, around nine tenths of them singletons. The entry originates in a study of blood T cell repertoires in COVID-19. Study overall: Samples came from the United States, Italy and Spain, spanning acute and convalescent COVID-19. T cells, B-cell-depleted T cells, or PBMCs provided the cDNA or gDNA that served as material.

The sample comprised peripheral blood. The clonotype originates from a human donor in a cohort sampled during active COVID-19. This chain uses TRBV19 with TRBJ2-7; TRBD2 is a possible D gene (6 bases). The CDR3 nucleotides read TGTGCCAGTAGTATCGGAGGGGTGGCATACGAGCAGTACTTC. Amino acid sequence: CASSIGGVAYEQYF.